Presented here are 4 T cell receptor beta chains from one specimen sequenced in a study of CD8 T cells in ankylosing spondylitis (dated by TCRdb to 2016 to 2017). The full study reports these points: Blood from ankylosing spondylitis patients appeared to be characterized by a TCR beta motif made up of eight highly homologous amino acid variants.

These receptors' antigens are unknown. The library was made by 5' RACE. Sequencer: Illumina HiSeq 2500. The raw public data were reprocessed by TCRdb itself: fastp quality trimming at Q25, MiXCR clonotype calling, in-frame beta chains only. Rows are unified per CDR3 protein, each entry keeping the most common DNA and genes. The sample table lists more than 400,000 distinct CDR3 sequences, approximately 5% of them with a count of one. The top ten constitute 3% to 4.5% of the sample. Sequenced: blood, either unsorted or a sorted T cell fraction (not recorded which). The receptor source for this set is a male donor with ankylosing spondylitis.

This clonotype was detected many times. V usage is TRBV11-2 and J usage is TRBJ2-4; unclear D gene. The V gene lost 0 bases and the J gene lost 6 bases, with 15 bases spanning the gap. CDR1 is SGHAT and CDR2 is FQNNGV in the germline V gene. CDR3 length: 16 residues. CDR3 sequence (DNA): TGTGCCAGCAGCTTAGAGGCAGTATGGCCAGGAAACATTCAGTACTTC. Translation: CASSLEAVWPGNIQYF.

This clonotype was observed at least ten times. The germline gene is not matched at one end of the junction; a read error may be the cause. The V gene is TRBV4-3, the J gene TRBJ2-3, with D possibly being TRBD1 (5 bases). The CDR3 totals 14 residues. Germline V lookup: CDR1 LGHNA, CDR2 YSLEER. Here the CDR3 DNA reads TGTGCCAGCAGCCGGGCAGGGAGCACAGATACGCAGTATTTT. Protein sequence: CASSRAGSTDTQYF.

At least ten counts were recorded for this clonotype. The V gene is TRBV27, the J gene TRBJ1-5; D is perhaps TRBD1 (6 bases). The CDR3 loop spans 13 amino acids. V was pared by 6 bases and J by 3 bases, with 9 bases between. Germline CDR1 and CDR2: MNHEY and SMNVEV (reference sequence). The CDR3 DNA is TGTGCCAGCAGGACAGGCTACAATCAGCCCCAGCATTTT. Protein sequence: CASRTGYNQPQHF.

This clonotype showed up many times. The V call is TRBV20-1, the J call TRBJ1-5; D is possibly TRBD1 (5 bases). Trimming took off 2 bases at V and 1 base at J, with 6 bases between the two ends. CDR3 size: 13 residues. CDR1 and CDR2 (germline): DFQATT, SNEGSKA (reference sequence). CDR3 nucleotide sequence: TGCAGTGCTAGATGGGACAGCAATCAGCCCCAGCATTTT. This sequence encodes CSARWDSNQPQHF.